The entry that follows covers one T cell receptor (beta chain) sequence. Antigen unknown. Germline V gives CDR1 SGDLS, CDR2 YYNGEE. Trimming left V 4 bases short and J 8 bases short, with 16 bases between. This CDR3 has 13 residues. The sample is drawn from a study of cytomegalovirus exposure and HLA in healthy donors. Looking at the study overall: It was reported in a later analysis that the 120 validation repertoires used the same platform as the roughly 670 first-cohort repertoires.

General study results and limits: In vitro experiments confirmed that a few CMV-associated chains were specific for CMV antigens. The authors listed around 150 TCR beta chains as cytomegalovirus-associated.

The protocol was immunoSEQ multiplex PCR, while the TCRdb copy is restricted to in-frame clones and leaves out a portion. This sample yields some 140,000 clones, of which 85% to 90% are seen a single time; about 2.8% belongs to the top ten. The sequenced sample consisted of PBMCs. The chain recombines TRBV9 with TRBJ2-7, with D possibly being TRBD1 (6 bases). The origin of this receptor is a man younger than 35 in good health and CMV-seronegative. The CDR3 DNA reads as TGTGCCAGCAGCCTACAGACAGGAAACAAGCAGTACTTC. Protein sequence: CASSLQTGNKQYF.